The 29 T cell receptor beta chains below come from one sample, sequenced in a study of T cell repertoires in cytomegalovirus infection. TCRdb reprocessed the reads via MiXCR and lists one record per CDR3 protein. The table shows more than 200,000 distinct CDR3 sequences, with approximately 9.1% occurring only once. Material: PBMCs. Receptor source: a human donor in good health (CMV status not recorded). Some clones in this sample may be carry-over from other donors' samples.

This clonotype was counted many times. J is TRBJ1-5 and V is TRBV20-1; 7 bases match TRBD1. The CDR3 is 13 amino acids. V trimming: 6 bases; J trimming: 6 bases; junction bases outside the gene matches: 8. Germline V gene lookup returns CDR1 DFQATT and CDR2 SNEGSKA (reference sequence). CDR3 in amino acids: CSARQGVSQPQHF. CDR3 DNA sequence: TGCAGTGCCCGACAGGGTGTAAGTCAGCCCCAGCATTTT.

The J gene is TRBJ2-1, the V gene TRBV20-1; 9 bases agree with TRBD2. V lost 5 bases and J lost 7; bases outside the gene matches: 9. Germline V gene lookup returns CDR1 DFQATT and CDR2 SNEGSKA (reference sequence). The CDR3 contains 14 residues. CDR3 loop: CSASLAGISNEQFF. Written as DNA, the CDR3 is TGCAGTGCTTCCCTAGCGGGAATTTCAAATGAGCAGTTCTTC.

The chain joins TRBV19 to TRBJ1-5, with D perhaps TRBD1 (6 bases). Germline CDR1 reads LNHDA; CDR2 reads SQIVND (reference sequence). V was shortened by 5 bases and J by 7 bases, with 18 bases between the two germline ends. This CDR3 has 15 residues. The CDR3 DNA reads as TGTGCCAGTAGTCCGAATGGGGGGCAGGGGCAGCCCCAGCATTTT. Translated: CASSPNGGQGQPQHF. The full variable domain, its missing parts supplied by reference TRBV19 and TRBJ1-5, is DGGITQSPKYLFRKEGQNVTLSCEQNLNHDAMYWYRQDPGQGLRLIYYSQIVNDFQKGDIAEGYSVSREKKESFPLTVTSAQKNPTAFYLCASSPNGGQGQPQHFGDGTRLSIL.

This clonotype was observed at least ten times. The V call is TRBV7-9, the J call TRBJ2-5, with D perhaps being TRBD1 or TRBD2 (5 bases each). This CDR3 region has 13 residues. V lost 3 bases and J 4 bases, leaving 9 bases between the germline ends. Germline V gene lookup returns CDR1 SEHNR and CDR2 FQNEAQ (reference sequence). CDR3 in DNA: TGTGCCAGCAGCTTGGGACCGATAGAGACCCAGTACTTC. Protein: CASSLGPIETQYF.

This clonotype has at least ten counts. The chain has TRBV7-2 and TRBJ1-4; D remains unclear. CDR1 is SGHTA, CDR2 FQGNSA, per germline. Trimming took off 5 bases at V and 5 bases at J, with 9 bases between the two ends. The CDR3 is 13 residues long. CDR3 residues: CASSRFQNEKLFF. DNA for the CDR3: TGTGCCAGCAGCCGCTTCCAGAATGAAAAACTGTTTTTT.

This clonotype has a count of ten or more. CDR3 region: CASSLVVAGGNEQFF. DNA of the CDR3: TGTGCCAGCAGCTTAGTCGTAGCTGGGGGGAATGAGCAGTTCTTC. J is TRBJ2-1 and V is TRBV7-2; TRBD2 is a possible D gene (6 bases). V dropped 1 base and J dropped 7 bases, with 14 bases sitting between them. The CDR3 sequence is 15 residues long. Germline V CDR1 and CDR2: SGHTA, FQGNSA.

This clonotype showed up just once. One junction end disagrees with the germline gene, perhaps due to a read error. CDR3 residues: CSPSRGIQHGYTF. The CDR3 bases are TGCAGTCCTAGTAGGGGGATCCAACATGGCTACACCTTC. This chain connects TRBV20-1 to TRBJ1-2; maybe TRBD1 (6 bases). CDR3 length equals 13 residues. Germline V lookup: CDR1 DFQATT, CDR2 SNEGSKA (reference sequence).

This clonotype was seen a few times. The CDR3 reads CATSRGQGVLNYGYTF. CDR3 sequence (DNA): TGTGCCACCAGCAGAGGCCAGGGGGTCCTTAACTATGGCTACACCTTC. This chain uses TRBV15 with TRBJ1-2; 7 positions agree with TRBD1. CDR1 is LNHNV, CDR2 YYDKDF, per germline (reference sequence). The J segment lost 1 base and the V segment lost 1 base, leaving 6 bases of the junction unmatched. The CDR3 sequence is 16 residues long.

This clonotype showed up just a few times. V usage is TRBV29-1 and J usage is TRBJ2-1; tentatively, D is TRBD1 (5 bases). CDR3 length: 16 amino acids. Germline-derived CDR1 and CDR2 are SQVTM and ANQGSEA. Trimming left V 2 bases short and J 1 base short, with 15 bases between. The DNA of the CDR3 is TGCAGCGTTGAATTGGGGCTTATCGATTCCTACAATGAGCAGTTCTTC. Protein product: CSVELGLIDSYNEQFF.

The gene calls are TRBV4-1 and TRBJ1-3; no reliable D call. V was trimmed by 0 bases and J by 10 bases, leaving 16 bases between them. The length of the CDR3 is 15 residues. Germline V gene lookup returns CDR1 MGHRA and CDR2 YSYEKL. As DNA, the CDR3 is TGCGCCAGCAGCCAAGAAGTCGTGGCCCGATCGACCATATATTTT. Protein sequence: CASSQEVVARSTIYF.

This clonotype was found many times. The rearrangement uses TRBV7-2 and TRBJ1-5; the D is unclear. CDR1 and CDR2 from the germline V gene are SGHTA and FQGNSA. CDR3 length: 15 residues. Trimming took 1 base from V and 4 from J, leaving 11 bases between them. The CDR3 nucleotides read TGTGCCAGCAGCTTAGACGGGAAGACAAATCAGCCCCAGCATTTT. Residues: CASSLDGKTNQPQHF.

This clonotype was seen repeatedly, ten times or more. This sequence joins TRBV5-6 and TRBJ2-7, with TRBD1 matching 9 bases. Germline V gene lookup returns CDR1 SGHDT and CDR2 YYEEEE. The CDR3 is 15 residues long. Germline trimming cut 4 bases from V and 5 bases from J; bases unmatched to any gene: 10. The CDR3, as DNA: TGTGCCAGCAGCCTACTTTGGACAGGGGCAGACGAGCAGTACTTC. Translating gives CASSLLWTGADEQYF.

This clonotype was recorded at least ten times. This chain links TRBV7-2 with TRBJ1-2; TRBD1 matches 9 bases. Germline CDR1 reads SGHTA; CDR2 reads FQGNSA. This CDR3 spans 14 amino acids. The trim removed 6 bases at V and 4 bases at J, leaving 6 bases unmatched. The CDR3 sequence is CASSLTTGGYGYTF. DNA for the CDR3: TGTGCCAGCAGTCTAACGACAGGGGGCTATGGCTACACCTTC.

The table lists this clonotype with many counts. The chain links TRBV7-2 to TRBJ2-1; D unresolved. The ends were cut back, 1 base at V and 4 bases at J, with 11 bases in the middle. Germline V gene lookup returns CDR1 SGHTA and CDR2 FQGNSA. The CDR3 has 15 amino acids. Here the CDR3 reads CASSLGRLRYNEQFF. The CDR3 bases are TGTGCCAGCAGCTTAGGCCGTTTGCGGTACAATGAGCAGTTCTTC.

The chain employs TRBV10-3 and TRBJ2-3; 8 nucleotides align to TRBD2. The CDR3 totals 14 residues. With 6 bases clipped from V and 0 bases from J, the junction kept 2 bases outside the gene matches. The V gene's germline CDR1 is ENHRY and CDR2 SYGVKD. Written as DNA, the CDR3 is TGTGCCATCAGGAGCGGGGGCAGCACAGATACGCAGTATTTT. Protein product: CAIRSGGSTDTQYF.

V is TRBV7-2 and J is TRBJ2-7; 7 nucleotides match TRBD2. The germline V gene has CDR1 SGHTA and CDR2 FQGNSA. With V trimmed by 1 base and J by 2 bases, 5 bases remained unmatched. The CDR3 is 15 amino acids. The CDR3 sequence is CASSLEGLSTYEQYF. As DNA, the CDR3 is TGTGCCAGCAGCTTAGAGGGACTAAGTACCTACGAGCAGTACTTC. Full variable domain (missing parts from reference TRBV7-2 and TRBJ2-7): GAGVSQSPSNKVTEKGKDVELRCDPISGHTALYWYRQSLGQGLEFLIYFQGNSAPDKSGLPSDRFSAERTGGSVSTLTIQRTQQEDSAVYLCASSLEGLSTYEQYFGPGTRLTVT.

This clonotype was picked up one time. The J gene is TRBJ2-7, the V gene TRBV6-5; 7 positions agree with TRBD1. The CDR3 is 15 amino acids. Trimming removed 5 bases from V and 3 bases from J; junction bases left unmatched: 10. Per the germline V gene, CDR1 is MNHEY and CDR2 is SVGAGI. CDR3 in DNA: TGTGCCAGCAGTCCCCCCCCAGGGGGTATCTACGAGCAGTACTTC. This encodes CASSPPPGGIYEQYF.

This clonotype showed up just a few times. V gene TRBV6-5 combines with J gene TRBJ2-1, with D possibly being TRBD2 (6 bases). Germline loops: CDR1 MNHEY, CDR2 SVGAGI. V was cut by 8 bases and J by 4 bases, with 12 bases left in between. CDR3 length: 13 amino acids. The CDR3 coding sequence is TGTGCCAGCGGCTTTAGCGGATACAATGAGCAGTTCTTC. The encoded protein is CASGFSGYNEQFF.

This clonotype was seen a few times. The chain couples TRBV12-3 or TRBV12-4 to TRBJ2-1, with 12 bases identical to TRBD2. V lost 7 bases, J lost 7 bases, and 8 bases stayed unmatched. The CDR3 is 15 residues long. The CDR3 DNA sequence: TGTGCCAGCATTAAGACTAGCGGGGGAAGAAATGAGCAGTTCTTC. It yields the protein CASIKTSGGRNEQFF.

This clonotype was counted at least ten times. The genes are TRBV19 and TRBJ1-3; 7 bases fit TRBD1. CDR1 is LNHDA and CDR2 is SQIVND in the germline V gene (reference sequence). V shed 6 bases and J 3 bases; nucleotides not matched to a gene: 8. This CDR3 comprises 15 residues. The CDR3 bases are TGTGCCAGTAGCGAGGGGGCAGCCCTTGGAAACACCATATATTTT. Amino acid sequence: CASSEGAALGNTIYF.

In its sample, this clonotype was seen a few times. The chain couples TRBV7-9 to TRBJ2-3, with 10 bases matching TRBD2. The J segment lost 1 base and the V segment lost 5 bases, leaving 6 bases of the junction unmatched. CDR1 and CDR2 from the germline V gene are SEHNR and FQNEAQ (reference sequence). The CDR3 spans 16 residues. CDR3: CASSAGLAVGTDTQYF. Written as DNA, the CDR3 is TGTGCCAGCAGCGCCGGACTAGCGGTTGGCACAGATACGCAGTATTTT.

This clonotype was counted at least ten times. This chain joins TRBV24-1 and TRBJ1-1; D is ambiguous. Trimming took 0 bases from V and 1 from J, leaving 5 bases between them. CDR3 length: 14 residues. CDR1 is KGHDR, CDR2 SFDVKD, per germline. The CDR3 sequence: CATSDLPPNTEAFF. CDR3 coding DNA: TGTGCCACCAGTGATTTGCCCCCGAACACTGAAGCTTTCTTT.

This clonotype has a count of ten or more. The V call is TRBV5-6, the J call TRBJ1-2, with 7 bases identical to TRBD1. Germline V gives CDR1 SGHDT, CDR2 YYEEEE. This CDR3 is 14 amino acids long. Unmatched junction bases numbered 7, after V lost 4 bases and J lost 4 bases. CDR3 amino acids: CASSTRQGLYGYTF. DNA of the CDR3: TGTGCCAGCAGCACCCGACAGGGCCTCTATGGCTACACCTTC.

This clonotype came up many times. The chain carries TRBV5-1 and TRBJ2-1; D is perhaps TRBD2 (6 bases). The germline V and J ends were trimmed by 0 bases and 2 bases, with 12 bases remaining between them. The CDR3 runs 16 residues. Germline lookup yields CDR1 SGHRS and CDR2 YFSETQ. The CDR3 sequence is CASSLGHGGTYNEQFF. CDR3 nucleotides: TGCGCCAGCAGCTTGGGTCACGGCGGGACCTACAATGAGCAGTTCTTC. Drawing the rest from reference TRBV5-1 and TRBJ2-1, the complete variable domain is KAGVTQTPRYLIKTRGQQVTLSCSPISGHRSVSWYQQTPGQGLQFLFEYFSETQRNKGNFPGRFSGRQFSNSRSEMNVSTLELGDSALYLCASSLGHGGTYNEQFFGPGTRLTVL.

Ten or more counts support this clonotype. The CDR3 reads CASSSGGAGYGYTF. CDR3 bases: TGTGCCAGCTCATCAGGGGGGGCAGGGTATGGCTACACCTTC. The chain combines TRBV28 with TRBJ1-2, with 7 bases lining up with TRBD1. The junction had 11 bases not matched to a gene; V was cut back by 8 bases and J by 5 bases. This CDR3 has 14 residues. Germline V gene data show CDR1 as MDHEN and CDR2 as SYDVKM.

With regard to this clonotype: This may be a read error: a much more frequent sequence differs by one nucleotide. This chain uses TRBV10-3 with TRBJ2-3, with 11 nucleotides matching TRBD1. There are 17 residues in the CDR3. The germline V gene encodes CDR1 ENHRY and CDR2 SYGVKD. CDR3 residues: CAIRPGQGVGSTDAQYF. For the CDR3, the DNA is TGTGCCATCAGGCCGGGACAGGGGGTCGGTAGCACAGATGCGCAGTATTTT.

This clonotype was recorded a few times. The CDR3 spells CASRETGANVLTF. In nucleotides, the CDR3 is TGTGCCAGCAGGGAAACTGGGGCCAACGTCCTGACTTTC. The chain combines TRBV6-1 with TRBJ2-6, with no clear D. The CDR3 consists of 13 residues. The V end lost 6 bases, the J end lost 2 bases, and 5 bases lay between the germline ends. Germline assignment: CDR1 MNHNS and CDR2 SASEGT.

The chain is built from TRBV15 and TRBJ1-2, with D hard to call. The V end lost 4 bases, the J end lost 2 bases, and 17 bases lay between the germline ends. Per germline, CDR1 LNHNV and CDR2 YYDKDF (reference sequence). The CDR3 spans 16 residues. Here the CDR3 DNA reads TGTGCCACCAGCACGGAAGGGCGTGTGTTCAACTATGGCTACACCTTC. It codes for CATSTEGRVFNYGYTF.

The table lists this clonotype with many counts. The chain uses TRBV7-2 and TRBJ2-6, with D tentatively TRBD2 (6 bases). Deletions cut 4 bases from V and 0 bases from J, with 13 bases between. Germline V lookup: CDR1 SGHTA, CDR2 FQGNSA. This CDR3 spans 17 amino acids. The CDR3 here is CASSYRTTNSGANVLTF. The CDR3 coding sequence is TGTGCCAGCAGCTACCGGACTACCAACTCTGGGGCCAACGTCCTGACTTTC.